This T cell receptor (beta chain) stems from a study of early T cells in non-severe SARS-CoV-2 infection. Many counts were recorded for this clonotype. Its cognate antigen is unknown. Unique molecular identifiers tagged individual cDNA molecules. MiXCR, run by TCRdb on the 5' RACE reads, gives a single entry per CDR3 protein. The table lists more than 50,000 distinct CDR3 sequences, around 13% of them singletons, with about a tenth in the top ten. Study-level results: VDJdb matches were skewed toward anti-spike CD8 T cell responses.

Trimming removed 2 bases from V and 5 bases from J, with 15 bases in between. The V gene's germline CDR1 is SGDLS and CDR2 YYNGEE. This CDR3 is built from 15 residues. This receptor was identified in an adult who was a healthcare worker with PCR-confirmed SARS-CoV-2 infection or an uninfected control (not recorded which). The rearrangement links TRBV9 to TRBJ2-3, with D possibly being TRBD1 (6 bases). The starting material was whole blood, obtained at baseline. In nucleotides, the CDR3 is TGTGCCAGCAGCGTGACGGACAGTTTGGGAGATACGCAGTATTTT. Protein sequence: CASSVTDSLGDTQYF.